The source of this TCR beta chain is a study of blood T cell repertoires in COVID-19. On the study more broadly: Acute and convalescent COVID-19 specimens originated in the United States, Italy and Spain.

This clone showed up just once. Libraries were prepared by immunoSEQ multiplex PCR; TCRdb keeps only in-frame clonotypes and omits some of them. The table lists approximately 180,000 clones, 89% of them singletons. Looked up from germline, CDR1 is SEHNR and CDR2 is FQNEAQ (reference sequence). The CDR3 totals 13 residues. V lost 2 bases to trimming and J lost 7 bases, with 9 bases between them. The clonotype comes from a woman between 40 and 50 years old with acute COVID-19. The chain employs TRBV7-9 and TRBJ1-5; D possibly corresponds to TRBD1 (5 bases). Sequenced: PBMCs or T cells enriched from blood (not recorded which). The CDR3 DNA follows: TGTGCCAGCAGCTTACAGGGTCACCAGCCCCAGCATTTT. Translated, it gives CASSLQGHQPQHF.